The rows below give T cell receptor beta chains drawn from one sample of a study of lymphopenia after photon versus proton radiotherapy. Only in-frame clones appear in the TCRdb table, and some are missing; sequencing was by immunoSEQ multiplex PCR. The data show 77,000 or so clones, around 83% seen once. This material consisted of peripheral blood, taken from a patient treated with proton-based radiotherapy. All receptors come from a man between 60 and 75 years old with pancreatic cancer. Both conserved end residues are part of each CDR3. A D gene is named only where the DNA matches it firmly. A clone size is listed for some rows: how often the clone was seen (once, few, many), or a class if it is expanded.

-	TRBV28	few	TRBJ1-5	TGTGCCAGCAGTTCCCTCCCTAGCAATCAGCCCCAGCATTTT	CASSSLPSNQPQHF
TRBD1	TRBV5-1	once	TRBJ1-2	TGCGCCAGTAGCACAGGGGAGGCGGTCTATGGCTACACCTTC	CASSTGEAVYGYTF
TRBD1	TRBV28	-	TRBJ2-7	TGTGCCACAACTGAGACAGGGGCCCACGAGCAGTACTTC	CATTETGAHEQYF
-	TRBV7-2	-	TRBJ1-5	TGTGCCAGCAGCGAAGGACCCGCTCAGCCCCAGCATTTT	CASSEGPAQPQHF
TRBD1	TRBV5-1	once	TRBJ2-2	TGCGCCAGCAGGTCCGGGACAGGGGTTTACACCGGGGAGCTGTTTTTT	CASRSGTGVYTGELFF
TRBD1	TRBV11-2	-	TRBJ1-1	TGTGCCAGCAGCTCTCAACCTGGACAGGGGGCAGCTGAAGCTTTCTTT	CASSSQPGQGAAEAFF
TRBD1	TRBV6-5	-	TRBJ1-4	TGTGCCAGCAGACAGGGACAGGGGCCGCAAAAACTGTTTTTT	CASRQGQGPQKLFF
TRBD2	TRBV5-1	-	TRBJ2-1	TGCGCCAGCAGCTTGGCCATAGCGGGAGTCGCCTACAATGAGCAGTTCTTC	CASSLAIAGVAYNEQFF
-	TRBV2	-	TRBJ1-4	TGTGCCAGCAGTGAGGAGGGTTTAGCAACTAATGAAAAACTGTTTTTT	CASSEEGLATNEKLFF
-	TRBV6-1	-	TRBJ2-7	TGTGCCAGCAGTGATTGGGGACACGAGCAGTACTTC	CASSDWGHEQYF
-	TRBV15	-	TRBJ2-2	TGTGCCACCAGCAGAGATTCGGGACAAAACACCGGGGAGCTGTTTTTT	CATSRDSGQNTGELFF
TRBD1	TRBV11-3	-	TRBJ1-2	TGTGCCAGCAGCTTTCAGGGGGCGCCCGGCTACACCTTC	CASSFQGAPGYTF
-	TRBV7-9	-	TRBJ2-1	TGTGCCAGCAGCTTAGGGGCTGTACTCTACAATGAGCAGTTCTTC	CASSLGAVLYNEQFF
-	TRBV18	-	TRBJ1-1	TGTGCCAGCTCACCAAGCTTGAACACTGAAGCTTTCTTT	CASSPSLNTEAFF
-	TRBV6-1	-	TRBJ2-1	TGTGCCAGCAGTGGAAGGACACTAGACTCCTACAATGAGCAGTTCTTC	CASSGRTLDSYNEQFF
TRBD2	TRBV2	-	TRBJ2-7	TGTGCCAGCTGGCCTAGACTAGCGGCCGACGAGCAGTACTTC	CASWPRLAADEQYF
-	TRBV28	-	TRBJ1-1	TGTGCCAGCAGGACTGGACCTATTGAAGCTTTCTTT	CASRTGPIEAFF
-	TRBV5-4	-	TRBJ1-1	TGTGCCAGCAGCCTCAAAACTGAAGCTTTCTTT	CASSLKTEAFF
TRBD2	TRBV30	-	TRBJ2-1	TGTGCCTGGAGGAATAGCGGGAGAGCGTACAATGAGCAGTTCTTC	CAWRNSGRAYNEQFF
-	TRBV9	few	TRBJ1-5	TGTGCCAGCAGCGAGACAGGTTATAGCAATCAGCCCCAGCATTTT	CASSETGYSNQPQHF
-	TRBV5-1	-	TRBJ2-5	TGCGCCAGCAGCGTTGGACGGAAAAAAGAGACCCAGTACTTC	CASSVGRKKETQYF
-	TRBV5-1	-	TRBJ1-3	TGCGCCAGCAGCACGGGGGGACGGATCTCTGGAAACACCATATATTTT	CASSTGGRISGNTIYF
-	TRBV6-5	-	TRBJ2-6	TGTGCCAGCAGCTCACAGGGAGCTGGGGCCAACGTCCTGACTTTC	CASSSQGAGANVLTF
TRBD2	TRBV19	-	TRBJ2-3	TGTGCCAGTAGTCCTAGCGGGAGTCGGCAGTATTTT	CASSPSGSRQYF
-	TRBV2	-	TRBJ2-7	TGTGCCAGCACGGGACGGAGGATCTACGAGCAGTACTTC	CASTGRRIYEQYF
-	TRBV6-5	-	TRBJ2-7	TGTGCCAGCAGTTACTCGAGAACCGATTTTGGGGGCGAGCAGTACTTC	CASSYSRTDFGGEQYF
-	TRBV6-6	-	TRBJ2-7	TGTGCCAGCAGTTACGGTGGGGCAATTCTTGAGCAGTACTTC	CASSYGGAILEQYF
TRBD2	TRBV4-2	-	TRBJ2-7	TGTGCCAGCAGCCAAGGTGATAGCGGGAGCTACGAGCAGTACTTC	CASSQGDSGSYEQYF
TRBD2	TRBV30	-	TRBJ2-2	TGTGCCTGGAGTATTAGTGTCCTAGCGGGCGCGAACACCGGGGAGCTGTTTTTT	CAWSISVLAGANTGELFF
TRBD2	TRBV4-1	-	TRBJ2-5	TGCGCCAGCAGCTCACGACTAGCGGGAGCCGCGGGGGAGACCCAGTACTTC	CASSSRLAGAAGETQYF
-	TRBV9	once	TRBJ1-2	TGTGCCAGCAGCGTCGACTTAGGACGGGGCGACTATGGCTACACCTTC	CASSVDLGRGDYGYTF
TRBD1	TRBV27	-	TRBJ1-5	TGTGCCAGCAGTTTTAGGGGGCAGGGGCCCCAGCATTTT	CASSFRGQGPQHF
-	TRBV5-1	-	TRBJ2-1	TGCGCCAGCAGCTTACGTGGGAGTGGCAATGAGCAGTTCTTC	CASSLRGSGNEQFF
TRBD2	TRBV11-3	-	TRBJ2-7	TGTGCCAGCAGCTTAGAACTAGCGGGAGGTGGAGAGCAGTACTTC	CASSLELAGGGEQYF
-	TRBV6-1	-	TRBJ2-3	TGTGCCACCGAACGGGGCTGGGGATCAGATACGCAGTATTTT	CATERGWGSDTQYF
-	TRBV28	-	TRBJ2-7	TGTGGTTTGTGGGGTAGGCGATACGAGCAGTACTTC	CGLWGRRYEQYF
-	TRBV5-4	-	TRBJ1-1	TGTGCCAGCAACCAAGGACGGACGAACACTGAAGCTTTCTTT	CASNQGRTNTEAFF
TRBD1	TRBV2	many	TRBJ1-2	TGTGCCAGCAGCCCCACTTGGACAGGGGGCGCGGGCTACACCTTC	CASSPTWTGGAGYTF
-	TRBV4-3	few	TRBJ2-3	TGCGCCAGCAGCCAAGATATGGTAGGATCGCAGTATTTT	CASSQDMVGSQYF
-	TRBV29-1	-	TRBJ2-1	TGCAGCGTTGTCCCAGGGAGCAATGAGCAGTTCTTC	CSVVPGSNEQFF
TRBD1	TRBV6-6	-	TRBJ1-2	TGTGCCAGCAGTTACCCGGGACAGAACTATGGCTACACCTTC	CASSYPGQNYGYTF
TRBD1	TRBV6-5	-	TRBJ1-2	TGTGCCAGCAGAGGGACAGCCTATGGCTACACCTTC	CASRGTAYGYTF
-	TRBV6-1	once	TRBJ2-5	TGTGCCAGCAGTCAATCAGTTTGGACCCAGTACTTC	CASSQSVWTQYF
-	TRBV19	-	TRBJ2-1	TGTGCCAGTAGTACCGACTACTCCTACAATGAGCAGTTCTTC	CASSTDYSYNEQFF
TRBD1	TRBV25-1	few	TRBJ1-4	TGTGCCAGCAGTAGTACAGGGGTCGAAAAACTGTTTTTT	CASSSTGVEKLFF
-	TRBV7-8	few	TRBJ2-7	TGTGCCAGCAGCTTGGAGGCCTACGAGCAGTACTTC	CASSLEAYEQYF
-	TRBV18	-	TRBJ1-3	TGTGCCAGCTCACCACCGGGGGGATCCTCTGGAAACACCATATATTTT	CASSPPGGSSGNTIYF
-	TRBV7-6	-	TRBJ1-2	TGTGCCAGCAGCCCCCTGGAAGCCCGGGGACGGAGTTTTTATGGCTACACCTTC	CASSPLEARGRSFYGYTF
-	TRBV7-2	-	TRBJ1-1	TGTGCCAGCAGCTTAGGTGTAGGAATGAACACTGAAGCTTTCTTT	CASSLGVGMNTEAFF
-	TRBV4-2	few	TRBJ1-2	TGTGCCAGCAGCCAAGATCAGGGGTCCGGCTACACCTTC	CASSQDQGSGYTF
TRBD2	TRBV5-1	-	TRBJ2-2	TGCGCCAGCAGCCAGGGACTAGCGGACACCGGGGAGCTGTTTTTT	CASSQGLADTGELFF
-	TRBV11-2	-	TRBJ2-5	TGTGCCAGCAGCTTGTCAGGGATGTCTGGAGAGACCCAGTACTTC	CASSLSGMSGETQYF
-	TRBV19	-	TRBJ2-7	TGTGCCAGTAGTGCAAGACGGATTCTTCTTACCTACGAGCAGTACTTC	CASSARRILLTYEQYF